Detailed here is one T cell receptor beta chain. Antigen unknown. The sample originates from a study of T cell responses to AZD1222 COVID-19 vaccine. Study findings and constraints: Only 5 or 6 AZD1222 recipients were seropositive at baseline. Spike-specific TCR breadth and depth were elevated following two AZD1222 doses. In the spike-specific TCR repertoire, nearly half reportedly target unmutated variant regions.

This CDR3 spans 14 amino acids. J gave up 6 bases and V 4 bases, and 7 bases lay outside the gene matches. Germline CDR1 reads MDHEN; CDR2 reads SYDVKM. Using immunoSEQ multiplex PCR, the repertoire was profiled, and TCRdb retains in-frame clones only, with some absent. The data contain around 160,000 clones, around 91% of them seen just once; the ten biggest clones take up less than 5.5%. J is TRBJ1-2 and V is TRBV28; the match to TRBD1 covers 8 bases. Here the sequenced sample was peripheral blood, taken on day 0 of AZD1222 vaccination. The clonotype was recovered from an adult in good health. The CDR3, as DNA: TGTGCCAGCAGTTCTACAGGGGGTCTAAATGGCTACACCTTC. It translates to CASSSTGGLNGYTF.